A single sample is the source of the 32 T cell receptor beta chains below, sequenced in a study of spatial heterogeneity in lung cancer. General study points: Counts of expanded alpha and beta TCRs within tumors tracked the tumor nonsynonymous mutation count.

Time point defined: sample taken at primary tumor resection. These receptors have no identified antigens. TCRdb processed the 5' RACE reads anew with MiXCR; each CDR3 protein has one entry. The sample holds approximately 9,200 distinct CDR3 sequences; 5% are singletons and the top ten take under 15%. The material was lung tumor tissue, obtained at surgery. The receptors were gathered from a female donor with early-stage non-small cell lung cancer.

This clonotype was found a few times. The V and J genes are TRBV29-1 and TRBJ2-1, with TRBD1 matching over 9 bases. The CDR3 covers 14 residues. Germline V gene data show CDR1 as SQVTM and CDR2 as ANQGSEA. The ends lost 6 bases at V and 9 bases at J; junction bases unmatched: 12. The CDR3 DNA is TGCAGCGTCGATCGGGACAGGGATTTCAGTGAGCAGTTCTTC. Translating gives CSVDRDRDFSEQFF.

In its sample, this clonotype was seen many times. CDR3 coding DNA: TGCAGTGCTCCCCGACAGGACCAAGAGACCCAGTACTTC. It is translated as CSAPRQDQETQYF. The J gene is TRBJ2-5, the V gene TRBV20-1, with a weak D call TRBD1 (6 bases). With 5 bases removed from V and 0 bases from J, the gap between germline ends came to 10 bases. The CDR3 has 13 amino acids. Germline CDR1 is DFQATT and CDR2 is SNEGSKA (reference sequence).

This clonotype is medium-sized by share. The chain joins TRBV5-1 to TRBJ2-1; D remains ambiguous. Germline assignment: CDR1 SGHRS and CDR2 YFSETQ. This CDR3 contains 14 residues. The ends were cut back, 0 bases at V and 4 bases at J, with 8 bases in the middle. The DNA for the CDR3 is TGCGCCAGCAGCTTGGATCCAGATTACAATGAGCAGTTCTTC. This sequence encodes CASSLDPDYNEQFF.

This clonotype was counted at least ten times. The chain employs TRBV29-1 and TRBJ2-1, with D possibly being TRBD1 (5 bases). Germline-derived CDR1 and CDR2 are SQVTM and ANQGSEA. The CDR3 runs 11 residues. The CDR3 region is CSFLGVYEQFF. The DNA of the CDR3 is TGCAGTTTTCTAGGGGTTTATGAGCAGTTCTTC.

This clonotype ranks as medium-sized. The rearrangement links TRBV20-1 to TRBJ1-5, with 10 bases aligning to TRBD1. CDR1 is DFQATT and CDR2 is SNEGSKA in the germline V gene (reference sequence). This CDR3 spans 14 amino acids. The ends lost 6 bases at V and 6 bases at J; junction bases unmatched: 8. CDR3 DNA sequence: TGCAGTGCCAAGACAGGGGGCGAGAGTCAGCCCCAGCATTTT. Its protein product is CSAKTGGESQPQHF.

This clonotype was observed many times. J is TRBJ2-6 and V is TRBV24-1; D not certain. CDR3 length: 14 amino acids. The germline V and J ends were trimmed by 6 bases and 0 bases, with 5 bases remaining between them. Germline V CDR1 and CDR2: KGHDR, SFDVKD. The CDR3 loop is CATSSFSGANVLTF. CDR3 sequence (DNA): TGTGCCACCAGTTCGTTCTCTGGGGCCAACGTCCTGACTTTC.

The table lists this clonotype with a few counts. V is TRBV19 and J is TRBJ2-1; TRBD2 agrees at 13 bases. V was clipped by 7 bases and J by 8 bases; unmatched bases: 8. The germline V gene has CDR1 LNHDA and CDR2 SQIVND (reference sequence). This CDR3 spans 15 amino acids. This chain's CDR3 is CASIRTSGSGDEQFF. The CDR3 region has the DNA TGTGCCAGTATCCGGACTAGCGGGAGTGGAGATGAGCAGTTCTTC. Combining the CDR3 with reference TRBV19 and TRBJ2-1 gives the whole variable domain DGGITQSPKYLFRKEGQNVTLSCEQNLNHDAMYWYRQDPGQGLRLIYYSQIVNDFQKGDIAEGYSVSREKKESFPLTVTSAQKNPTAFYLCASIRTSGSGDEQFFGPGTRLTVL.

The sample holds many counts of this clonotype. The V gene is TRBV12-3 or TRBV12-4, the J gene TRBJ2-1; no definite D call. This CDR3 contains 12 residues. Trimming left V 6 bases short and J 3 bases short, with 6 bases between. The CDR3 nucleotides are TGTGCCAGCAGCCTCGGCTACAATGAGCAGTTCTTC. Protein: CASSLGYNEQFF.

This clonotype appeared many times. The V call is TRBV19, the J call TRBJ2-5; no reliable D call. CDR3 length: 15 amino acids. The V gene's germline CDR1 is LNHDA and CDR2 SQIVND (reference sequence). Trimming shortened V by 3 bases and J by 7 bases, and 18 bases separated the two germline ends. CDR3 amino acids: CASSMGWSLTGTQYF. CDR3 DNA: TGTGCCAGTAGTATGGGGTGGAGCCTAACCGGGACCCAGTACTTC.

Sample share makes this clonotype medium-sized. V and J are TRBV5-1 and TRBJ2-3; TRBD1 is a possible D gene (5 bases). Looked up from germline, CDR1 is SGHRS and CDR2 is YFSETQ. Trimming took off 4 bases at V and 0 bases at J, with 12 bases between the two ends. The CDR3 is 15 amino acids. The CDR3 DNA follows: TGCGCCAGCAGCCCTTCGACAGTCAGCACAGATACGCAGTATTTT. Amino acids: CASSPSTVSTDTQYF.

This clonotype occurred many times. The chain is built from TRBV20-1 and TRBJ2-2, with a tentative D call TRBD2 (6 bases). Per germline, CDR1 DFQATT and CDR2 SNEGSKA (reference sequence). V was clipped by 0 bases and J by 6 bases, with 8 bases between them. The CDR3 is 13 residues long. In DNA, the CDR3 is TGCAGTGCTAGAGAATCGGGAGCCGGGGAGCTGTTTTTT. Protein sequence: CSARESGAGELFF.

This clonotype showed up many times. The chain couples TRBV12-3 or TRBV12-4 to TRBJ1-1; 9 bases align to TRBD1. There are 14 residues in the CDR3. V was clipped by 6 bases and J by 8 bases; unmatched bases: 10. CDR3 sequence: CASRGDRALGEAFF. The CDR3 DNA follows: TGTGCCAGCAGGGGGGACAGGGCCCTTGGAGAAGCTTTCTTT.

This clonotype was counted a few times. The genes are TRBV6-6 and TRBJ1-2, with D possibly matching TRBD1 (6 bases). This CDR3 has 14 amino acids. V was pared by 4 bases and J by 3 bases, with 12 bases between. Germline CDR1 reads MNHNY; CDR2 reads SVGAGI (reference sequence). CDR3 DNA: TGTGCCAGCAGTTTACAGGGCGCTGACTATGGCTACACCTTC. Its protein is CASSLQGADYGYTF.

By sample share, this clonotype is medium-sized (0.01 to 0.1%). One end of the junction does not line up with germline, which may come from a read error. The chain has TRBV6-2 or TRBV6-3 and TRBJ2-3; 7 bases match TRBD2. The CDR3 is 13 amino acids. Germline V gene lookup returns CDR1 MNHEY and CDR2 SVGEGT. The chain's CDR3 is CASRTDRDYILIF. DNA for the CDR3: TGTGCCAGCAGAACCGACCGGGACTATATCCTGATTTTT.

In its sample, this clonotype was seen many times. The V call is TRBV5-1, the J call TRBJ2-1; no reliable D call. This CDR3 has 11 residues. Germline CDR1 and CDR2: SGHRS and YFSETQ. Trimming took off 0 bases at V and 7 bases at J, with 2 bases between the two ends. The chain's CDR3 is CASSLANEQFF. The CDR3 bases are TGCGCCAGCAGCTTGGCGAATGAGCAGTTCTTC.

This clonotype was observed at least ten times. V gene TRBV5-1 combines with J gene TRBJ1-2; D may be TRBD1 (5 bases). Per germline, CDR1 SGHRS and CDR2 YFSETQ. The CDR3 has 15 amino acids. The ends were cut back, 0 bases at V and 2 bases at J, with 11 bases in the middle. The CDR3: CASSLARVGNYGYTF. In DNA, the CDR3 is TGCGCCAGCAGCTTGGCCAGGGTCGGGAACTATGGCTACACCTTC.

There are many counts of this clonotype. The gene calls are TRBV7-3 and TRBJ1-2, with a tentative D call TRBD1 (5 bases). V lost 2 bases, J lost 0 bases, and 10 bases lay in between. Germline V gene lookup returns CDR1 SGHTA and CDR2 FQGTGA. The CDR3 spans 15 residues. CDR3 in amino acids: CASSLSTVTNYGYTF. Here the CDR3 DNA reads TGTGCCAGCAGCTTATCGACAGTTACTAACTATGGCTACACCTTC.

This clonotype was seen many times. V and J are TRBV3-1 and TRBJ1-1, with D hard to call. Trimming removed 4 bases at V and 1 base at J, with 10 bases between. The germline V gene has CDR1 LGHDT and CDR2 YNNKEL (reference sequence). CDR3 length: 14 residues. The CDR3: CASSRESPNTEAFF. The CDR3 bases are TGTGCCAGCAGCCGAGAGTCTCCGAACACTGAAGCTTTCTTT.

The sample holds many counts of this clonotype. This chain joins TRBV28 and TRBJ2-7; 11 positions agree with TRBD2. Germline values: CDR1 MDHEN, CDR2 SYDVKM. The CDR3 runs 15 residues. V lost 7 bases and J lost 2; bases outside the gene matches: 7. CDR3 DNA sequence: TGTGCCAGCACCCCACCGGGACTAGCGGCCTACGAGCAGTACTTC. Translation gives CASTPPGLAAYEQYF.

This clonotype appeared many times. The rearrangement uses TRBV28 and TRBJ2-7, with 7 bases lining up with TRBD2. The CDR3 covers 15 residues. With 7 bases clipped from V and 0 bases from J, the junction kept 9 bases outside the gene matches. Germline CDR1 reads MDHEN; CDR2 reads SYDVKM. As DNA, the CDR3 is TGTGCCAGCACCCTGGGGGGGATACGCTCCTACGAGCAGTACTTC. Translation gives CASTLGGIRSYEQYF. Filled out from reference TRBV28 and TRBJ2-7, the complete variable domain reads DVKVTQSSRYLVKRTGEKVFLECVQDMDHENMFWYRQDPGLGLRLIYFSYDVKMKEKGDIPEGYSVSREKKERFSLILESASTNQTSMYLCASTLGGIRSYEQYFGPGTRLTVT.

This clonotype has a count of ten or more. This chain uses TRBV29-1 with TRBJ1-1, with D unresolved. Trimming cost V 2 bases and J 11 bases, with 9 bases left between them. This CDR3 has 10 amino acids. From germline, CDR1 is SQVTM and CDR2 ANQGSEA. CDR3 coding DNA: TGCAGCGTTGAATATTCTCTGGCTTTCTTT. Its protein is CSVEYSLAFF. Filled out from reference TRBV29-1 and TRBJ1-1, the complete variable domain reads SAVISQKPSRDICQRGTSLTIQCQVDSQVTMMFWYRQQPGQSLTLIATANQGSEATYESGFVIDKFPISRPNLTFSTLTVSNMSPEDSSIYLCSVEYSLAFFGQGTRLTVV.

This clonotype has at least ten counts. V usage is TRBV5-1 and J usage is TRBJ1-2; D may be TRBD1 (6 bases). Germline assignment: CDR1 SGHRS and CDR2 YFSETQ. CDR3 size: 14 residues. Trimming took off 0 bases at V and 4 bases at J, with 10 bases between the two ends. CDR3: CASSLVAGAYGYTF. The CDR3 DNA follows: TGCGCCAGCAGCTTGGTGGCAGGGGCCTATGGCTACACCTTC.

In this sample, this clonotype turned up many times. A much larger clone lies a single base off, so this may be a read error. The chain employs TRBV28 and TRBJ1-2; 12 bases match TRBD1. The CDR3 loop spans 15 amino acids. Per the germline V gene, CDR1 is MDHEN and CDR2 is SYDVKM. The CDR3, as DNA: TGTGCCAGCAGTTTATTGGGACAGGGGGCAAATGGCTACAACTTC. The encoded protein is CASSLLGQGANGYNF.

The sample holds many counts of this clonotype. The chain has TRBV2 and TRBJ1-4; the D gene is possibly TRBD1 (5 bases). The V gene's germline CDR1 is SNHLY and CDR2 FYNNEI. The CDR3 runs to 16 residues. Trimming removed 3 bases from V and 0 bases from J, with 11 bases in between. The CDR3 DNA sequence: TGTGCCAGCAGTGAGACAGAAATTGCAACTAATGAAAAACTGTTTTTT. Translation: CASSETEIATNEKLFF.

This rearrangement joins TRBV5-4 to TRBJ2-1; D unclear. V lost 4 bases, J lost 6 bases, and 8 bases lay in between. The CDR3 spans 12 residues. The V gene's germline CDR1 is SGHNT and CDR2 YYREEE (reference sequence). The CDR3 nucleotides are TGTGCCAGCAGCCCCGGAACCAATGAGCAGTTCTTC. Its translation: CASSPGTNEQFF.

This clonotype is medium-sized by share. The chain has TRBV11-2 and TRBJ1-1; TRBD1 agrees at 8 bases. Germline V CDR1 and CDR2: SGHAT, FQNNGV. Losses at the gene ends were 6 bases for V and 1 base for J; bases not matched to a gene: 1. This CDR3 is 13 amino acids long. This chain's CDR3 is CASRGQGNTEAFF. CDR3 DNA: TGTGCCAGCAGAGGACAGGGGAACACTGAAGCTTTCTTT.

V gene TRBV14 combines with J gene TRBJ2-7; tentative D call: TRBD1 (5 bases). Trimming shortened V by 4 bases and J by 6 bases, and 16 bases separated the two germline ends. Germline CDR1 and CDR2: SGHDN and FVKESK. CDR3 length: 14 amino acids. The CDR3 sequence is CASSPSGWGTEQYF. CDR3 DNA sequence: TGTGCCAGCAGCCCGAGTGGCTGGGGCACCGAGCAGTACTTC.

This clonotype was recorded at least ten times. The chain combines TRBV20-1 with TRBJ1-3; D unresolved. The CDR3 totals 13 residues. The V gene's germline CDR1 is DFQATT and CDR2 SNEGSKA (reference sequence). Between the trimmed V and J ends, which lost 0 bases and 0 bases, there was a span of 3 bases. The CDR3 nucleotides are TGCAGTGCTAGAGAGGGCTCTGGAAACACCATATATTTT. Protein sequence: CSAREGSGNTIYF.

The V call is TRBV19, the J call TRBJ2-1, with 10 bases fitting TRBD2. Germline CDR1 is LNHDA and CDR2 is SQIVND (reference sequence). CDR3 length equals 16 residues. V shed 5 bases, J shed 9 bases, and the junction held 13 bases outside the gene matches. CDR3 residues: CASSSRFLAGAGEQFF. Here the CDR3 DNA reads TGTGCCAGTAGTTCGCGTTTTCTAGCGGGAGCGGGTGAGCAGTTCTTC.

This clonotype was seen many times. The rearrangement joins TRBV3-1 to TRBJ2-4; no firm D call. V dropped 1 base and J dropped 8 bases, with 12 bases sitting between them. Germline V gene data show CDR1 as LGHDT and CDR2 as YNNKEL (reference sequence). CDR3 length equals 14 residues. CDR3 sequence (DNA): TGTGCCAGCAGCCAAGGTGTGGCCATCGACATTCAGTACTTC. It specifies CASSQGVAIDIQYF.

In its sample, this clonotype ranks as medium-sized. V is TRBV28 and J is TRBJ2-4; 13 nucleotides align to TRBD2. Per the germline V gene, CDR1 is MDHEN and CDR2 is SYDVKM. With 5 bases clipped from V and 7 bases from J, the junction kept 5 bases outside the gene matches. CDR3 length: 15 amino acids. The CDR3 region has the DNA TGTGCCAGCAGTCCGGGGGGACTAGCGGGGAACATTCAGTACTTC. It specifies CASSPGGLAGNIQYF.

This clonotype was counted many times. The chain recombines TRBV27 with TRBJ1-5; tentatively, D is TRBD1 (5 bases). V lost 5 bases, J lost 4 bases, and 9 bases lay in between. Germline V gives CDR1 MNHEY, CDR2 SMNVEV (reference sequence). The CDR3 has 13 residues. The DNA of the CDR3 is TGTGCCAGCAGTATCAAGGGGAATCAGCCCCAGCATTTT. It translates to CASSIKGNQPQHF.